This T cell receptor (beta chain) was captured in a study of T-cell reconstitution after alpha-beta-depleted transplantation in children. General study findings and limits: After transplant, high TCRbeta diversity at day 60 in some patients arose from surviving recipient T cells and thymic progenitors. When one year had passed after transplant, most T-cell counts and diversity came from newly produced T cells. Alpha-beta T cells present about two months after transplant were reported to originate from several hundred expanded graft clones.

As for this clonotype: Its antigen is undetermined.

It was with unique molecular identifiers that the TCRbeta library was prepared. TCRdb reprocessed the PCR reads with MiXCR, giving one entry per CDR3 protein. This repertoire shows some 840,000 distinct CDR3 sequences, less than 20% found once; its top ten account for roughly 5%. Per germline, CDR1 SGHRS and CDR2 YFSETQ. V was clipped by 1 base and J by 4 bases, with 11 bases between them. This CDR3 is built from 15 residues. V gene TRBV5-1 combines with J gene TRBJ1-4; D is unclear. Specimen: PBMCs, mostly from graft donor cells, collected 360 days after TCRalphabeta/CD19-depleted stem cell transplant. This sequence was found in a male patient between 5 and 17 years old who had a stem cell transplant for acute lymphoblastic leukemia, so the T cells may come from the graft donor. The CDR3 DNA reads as TGCGCCAGCAGCTTGTCTGTTTACAGTAATGAAAAACTGTTTTTT. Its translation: CASSLSVYSNEKLFF.